This TCR beta chain was profiled in a study of T and B cells in COVID-19 patients. Findings of the study overall: Symptomatic-phase blood samples from mildly ill patients and early samples from severe cases were scarce.

BIOMED2 TRB-A/B primer pools were used in multiplex TRB PCR. TCRdb itself ran the multiplex PCR reads through MiXCR, one entry per CDR3 protein. Among around 15,000 distinct CDR3 sequences, 28% were seen once, and the ten largest hold under 7.5%. From blood, roughly 220-550 ng of genomic DNA served as TRB template. By share, this clonotype ranks as medium-sized (0.01 to 0.1%). Its antigen is not known. The CDR3 spans 14 residues. Germline CDR1 reads KGHSH; CDR2 reads LQKENI. V was trimmed by 6 bases and J by 5 bases, leaving 16 bases between them. V and J are TRBV18 and TRBJ2-5; a weak D match, TRBD1 (6 bases). Sequenced: blood. The TCR comes from a human donor who had recovered from COVID-19. The CDR3 DNA reads as TGTGCCAGCTCCCGCACAGGGTTAATGGAGACCCAGTACTTC. Protein: CASSRTGLMETQYF.